This T cell receptor beta chain was retrieved from a study of radiation and T cells in renal cell carcinoma. Sequencing was performed with immunoSEQ multiplex PCR; in TCRdb, only in-frame clones are kept and a portion is missing. The data show roughly 100,000 clones, approximately 86% seen once. As for time point: baseline pretreatment blood. The treatment denotes: 15 Gy SBRT to primary tumor, nephrectomy 4 weeks later. Germline CDR1 reads LGHNA; CDR2 reads YSLEER. Trimming removed 2 bases from V and 2 bases from J, with 15 bases in between. The CDR3 runs to 17 residues. The source was blood, collected from a patient whose treatment included radiotherapy and nephrectomy. This clonotype was obtained from a man over 45 with renal cell carcinoma. J is TRBJ1-4 and V is TRBV4-3, with D uncertain. CDR3 sequence: CASSQSSGGFTNEKLFF. The CDR3 DNA reads as TGCGCCAGCAGCCAATCATCTGGAGGGTTCACTAATGAAAAACTGTTTTTT.